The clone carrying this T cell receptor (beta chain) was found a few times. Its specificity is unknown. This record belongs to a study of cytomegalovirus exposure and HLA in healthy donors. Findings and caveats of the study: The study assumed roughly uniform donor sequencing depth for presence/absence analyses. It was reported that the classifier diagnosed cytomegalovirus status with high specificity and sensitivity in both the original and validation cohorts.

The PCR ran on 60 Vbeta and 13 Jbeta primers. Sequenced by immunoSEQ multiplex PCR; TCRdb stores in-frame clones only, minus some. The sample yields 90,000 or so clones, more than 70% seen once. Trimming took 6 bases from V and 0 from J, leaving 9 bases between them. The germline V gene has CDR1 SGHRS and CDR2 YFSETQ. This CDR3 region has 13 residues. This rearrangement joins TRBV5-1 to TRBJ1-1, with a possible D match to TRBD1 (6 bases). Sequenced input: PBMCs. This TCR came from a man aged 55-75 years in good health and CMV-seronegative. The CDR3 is CASMYRVNTEAFF. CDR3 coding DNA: TGCGCCAGCATGTACAGGGTGAACACTGAAGCTTTCTTT.